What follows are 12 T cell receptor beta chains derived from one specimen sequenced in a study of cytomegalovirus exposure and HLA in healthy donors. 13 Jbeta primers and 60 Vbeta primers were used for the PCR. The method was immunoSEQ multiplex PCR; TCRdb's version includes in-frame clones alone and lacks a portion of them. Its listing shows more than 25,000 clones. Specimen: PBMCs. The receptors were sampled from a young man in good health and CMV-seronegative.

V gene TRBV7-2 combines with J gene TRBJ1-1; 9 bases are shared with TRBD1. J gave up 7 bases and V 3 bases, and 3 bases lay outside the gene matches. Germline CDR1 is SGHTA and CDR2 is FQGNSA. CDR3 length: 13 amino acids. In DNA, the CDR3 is TGTGCCAGCAGCTTCCCGGACAGGGGTGAAGCTTTCTTT. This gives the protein CASSFPDRGEAFF.

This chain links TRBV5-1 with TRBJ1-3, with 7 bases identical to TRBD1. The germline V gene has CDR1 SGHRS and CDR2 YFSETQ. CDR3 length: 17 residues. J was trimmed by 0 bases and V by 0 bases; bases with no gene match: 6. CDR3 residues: CASSLVAGGISGNTIYF. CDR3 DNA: TGCGCCAGCAGCTTGGTGGCAGGGGGAATCTCTGGAAACACCATATATTTT. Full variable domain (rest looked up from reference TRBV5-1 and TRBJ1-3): KAGVTQTPRYLIKTRGQQVTLSCSPISGHRSVSWYQQTPGQGLQFLFEYFSETQRNKGNFPGRFSGRQFSNSRSEMNVSTLELGDSALYLCASSLVAGGISGNTIYFGEGSWLTVV.

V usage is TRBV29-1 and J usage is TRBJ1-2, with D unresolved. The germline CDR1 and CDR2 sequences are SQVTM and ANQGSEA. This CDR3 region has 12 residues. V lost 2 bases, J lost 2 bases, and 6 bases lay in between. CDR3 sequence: CSVESQNYGYTF. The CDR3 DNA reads TGCAGCGTTGAATCACAGAACTATGGCTACACCTTC.

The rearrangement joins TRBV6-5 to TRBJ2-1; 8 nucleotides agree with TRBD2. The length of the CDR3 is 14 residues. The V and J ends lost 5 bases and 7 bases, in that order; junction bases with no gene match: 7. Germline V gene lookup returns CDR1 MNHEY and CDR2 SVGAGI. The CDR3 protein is CASSQGLVWNEQFF. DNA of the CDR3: TGTGCCAGCAGTCAGGGACTAGTCTGGAATGAGCAGTTCTTC.

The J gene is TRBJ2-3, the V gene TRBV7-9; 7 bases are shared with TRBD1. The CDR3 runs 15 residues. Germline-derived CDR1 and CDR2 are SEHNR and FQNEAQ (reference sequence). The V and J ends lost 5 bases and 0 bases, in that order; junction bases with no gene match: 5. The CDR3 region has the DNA TGTGCCAGCAGCCAAAGGGGGCAGAGCACAGATACGCAGTATTTT. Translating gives CASSQRGQSTDTQYF.

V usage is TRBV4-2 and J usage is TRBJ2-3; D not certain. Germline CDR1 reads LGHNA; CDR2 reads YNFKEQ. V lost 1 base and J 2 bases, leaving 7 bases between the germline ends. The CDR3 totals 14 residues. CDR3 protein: CASSQVSFTDTQYF. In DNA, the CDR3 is TGTGCCAGCAGCCAAGTTAGCTTCACAGATACGCAGTATTTT.

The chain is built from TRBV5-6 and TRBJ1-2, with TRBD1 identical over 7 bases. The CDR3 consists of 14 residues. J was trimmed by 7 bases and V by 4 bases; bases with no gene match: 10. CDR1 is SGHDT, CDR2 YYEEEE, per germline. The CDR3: CASSLPDREGGYTF. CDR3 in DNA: TGTGCCAGCAGCCTACCAGACAGGGAAGGTGGCTACACCTTC.

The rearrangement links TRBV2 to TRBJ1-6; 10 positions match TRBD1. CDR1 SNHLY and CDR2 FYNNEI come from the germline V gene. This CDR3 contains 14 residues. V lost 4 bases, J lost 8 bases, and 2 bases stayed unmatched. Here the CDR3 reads CASSGQGADSPLHF. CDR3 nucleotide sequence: TGTGCCAGCAGTGGACAGGGGGCGGATTCACCCCTCCACTTT.

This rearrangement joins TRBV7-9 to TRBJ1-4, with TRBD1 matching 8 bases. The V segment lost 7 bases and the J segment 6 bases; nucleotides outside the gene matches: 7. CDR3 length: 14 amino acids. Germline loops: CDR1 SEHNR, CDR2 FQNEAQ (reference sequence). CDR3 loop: CASTTQGADEKLFF. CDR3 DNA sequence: TGTGCCAGCACGACCCAGGGGGCAGATGAAAAACTGTTTTTT.

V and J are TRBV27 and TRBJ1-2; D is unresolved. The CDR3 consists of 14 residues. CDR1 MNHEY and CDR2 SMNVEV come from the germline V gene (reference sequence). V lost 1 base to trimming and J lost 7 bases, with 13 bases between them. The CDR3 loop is CASSLLGPNAGYTF. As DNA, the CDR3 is TGTGCCAGCAGTTTATTGGGCCCAAACGCTGGCTACACCTTC.

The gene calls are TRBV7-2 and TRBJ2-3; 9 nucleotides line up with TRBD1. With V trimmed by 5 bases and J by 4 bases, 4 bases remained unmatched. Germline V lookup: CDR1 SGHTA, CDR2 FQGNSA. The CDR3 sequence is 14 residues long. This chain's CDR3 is CASSDRQGADTQYF. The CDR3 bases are TGTGCCAGCAGCGACCGACAGGGGGCAGATACGCAGTATTTT.

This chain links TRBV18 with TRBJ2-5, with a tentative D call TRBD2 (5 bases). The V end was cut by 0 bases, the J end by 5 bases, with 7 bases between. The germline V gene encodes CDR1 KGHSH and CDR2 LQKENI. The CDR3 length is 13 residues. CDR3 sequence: CASSPPRRETQYF. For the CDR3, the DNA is TGTGCCAGCTCACCACCGAGGAGGGAGACCCAGTACTTC.